This T cell receptor (beta chain) was captured in a study of T-cell memory formation after mild COVID-19. TCRdb reprocessed the 5' RACE reads with MiXCR, giving one entry per CDR3 protein. This sample has 100,000 to 150,000 distinct CDR3 sequences, with over 15% found just once. Trimming took off 5 bases at V and 1 base at J, with 14 bases between the two ends. This CDR3 region has 15 residues. The sequenced sample was PBMCs or a T cell subset sorted from them (not recorded which). The rearrangement joins TRBV12-3 or TRBV12-4 to TRBJ1-1; no definite D call. The source of this sequence is a man aged 18 to 30 who had mild COVID-19 (a few samples of this study predate the infection). Cell type and time point are not known. In nucleotides, the CDR3 is TGTGCCAGCAGTCACGACACTGGCACGAACACTGAAGCTTTCTTT. As protein: CASSHDTGTNTEAFF.